This T cell receptor beta chain was sequenced in a study of T cell responses to AZD1222 COVID-19 vaccine. Across the study: Samples with a second dose at about 4 or about 12 weeks were pooled together. Study-wide findings and caveats: With dominance at 160-218 and 743-854, vaccine-associated CD4 TCRs spanned spike.

Repertoires were generated with immunoSEQ multiplex PCR, while TCRdb's copy carries only in-frame clones and drops some. In the table there are around 100,000 clones, around 94% of which are singletons. On this clone itself: Its antigen is not identified.

V lost 3 bases and J 6 bases, leaving 12 bases between the germline ends. CDR1 is LGHDT and CDR2 is YNNKEL in the germline V gene (reference sequence). The CDR3 is 14 amino acids. The receptor was derived from an adult in good health. Sequenced here: peripheral blood, sampled on day 0 of AZD1222 vaccination. The chain has TRBV3-1 (or the pseudogene TRBV3-2) and TRBJ1-5; tentative D call: TRBD1 (6 bases). CDR3 bases: TGTGCCAGCAGCCAGGGGGCAACGAGTCAGCCCCAGCATTTT. It yields the protein CASSQGATSQPQHF.